This record covers a single TCR beta chain. These data belong to a study of blood T cell repertoires in COVID-19. At the level of the study: Researchers got acute and convalescent COVID-19 samples from the United States, Italy and Spain. PBMCs, B-cell-depleted T cells, or T cells were the source of the cDNA or gDNA that made up the material.

Repertoires were generated with immunoSEQ multiplex PCR, while TCRdb's copy carries only in-frame clones and drops some. The sample contains hundreds of thousands of clones, approximately 80% of which appear only once. Seattle's enrolled individuals joined amid active infection and were then monitored longitudinally. The V gene's germline CDR1 is SGHRS and CDR2 YFSETQ. The CDR3 spans 14 residues. Unmatched junction bases numbered 5, after V lost 3 bases and J lost 4 bases. The sequenced material came from peripheral blood. The chain has TRBV5-1 and TRBJ2-3; TRBD1 matches at 7 bases. The source of this sequence is a woman of 80 years or more with COVID-19, enrolled during active disease. The CDR3 nucleotides are TGCGCCAGCAGCTCGGACACAGGGGCAGATACGCAGTATTTT. This codes for CASSSDTGADTQYF.